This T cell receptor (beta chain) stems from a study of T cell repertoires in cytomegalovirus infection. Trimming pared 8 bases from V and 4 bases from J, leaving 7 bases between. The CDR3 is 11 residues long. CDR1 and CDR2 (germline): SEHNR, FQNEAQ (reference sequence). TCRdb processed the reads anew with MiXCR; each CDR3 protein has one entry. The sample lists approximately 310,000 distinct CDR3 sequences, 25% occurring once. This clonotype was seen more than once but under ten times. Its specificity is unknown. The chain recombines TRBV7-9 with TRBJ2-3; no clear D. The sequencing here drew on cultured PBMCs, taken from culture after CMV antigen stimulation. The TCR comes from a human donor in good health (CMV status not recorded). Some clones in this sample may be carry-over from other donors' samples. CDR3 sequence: CASLAPDTQYF. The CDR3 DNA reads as TGTGCCAGCCTTGCTCCAGATACGCAGTATTTT.